This T cell receptor (beta chain) comes out of a study of T cell repertoires in cytomegalovirus infection. Overall study context: CMV epitopes in the study were HLA-C-restricted (recently identified) and HLA-B-restricted (well studied). Through public TCR beta signatures, both CMV infection and matching HLA type were indicated.

TCRdb redid the calling of the reads with MiXCR, one entry per CDR3 protein. The table has around 200,000 distinct CDR3 sequences, roughly two fifths seen once. Turning to this clonotype: Its specificity is not known.

The CDR3 contains 15 residues. The V end lost 0 bases, the J end lost 1 base, and 9 bases lay between the germline ends. Per germline, CDR1 SGHAT and CDR2 FQNNGV. Findings and caveats of the study: Across the ex vivo response, the dominant clonotypes were HLA-C-restricted CMV-specific TCR beta clonotypes. Adding up the frequency of public TCR beta families identified people who carried CMV plus the relevant HLA.

Sequenced here: CD8+ T cells from cultured PBMCs, sampled from culture after CMV antigen stimulation. J is TRBJ1-1 and V is TRBV11-2; no clear D gene. This receptor was taken from a human donor in good health (CMV status not recorded). Some clones in this sample may be carry-over from other donors' samples. The DNA of the CDR3 is TGTGCCAGCAGCTTAGATCCAGATAGGAACACTGAAGCTTTCTTT. This encodes CASSLDPDRNTEAFF. Supplemented by reference TRBV11-2 and TRBJ1-1, the full variable domain reads EAGVAQSPRYKIIEKRQSVAFWCNPISGHATLYWYQQILGQGPKLLIQFQNNGVVDDSQLPKDRFSAERLKGVDSTLKIQPAKLEDSAVYLCASSLDPDRNTEAFFGQGTRLTVV.